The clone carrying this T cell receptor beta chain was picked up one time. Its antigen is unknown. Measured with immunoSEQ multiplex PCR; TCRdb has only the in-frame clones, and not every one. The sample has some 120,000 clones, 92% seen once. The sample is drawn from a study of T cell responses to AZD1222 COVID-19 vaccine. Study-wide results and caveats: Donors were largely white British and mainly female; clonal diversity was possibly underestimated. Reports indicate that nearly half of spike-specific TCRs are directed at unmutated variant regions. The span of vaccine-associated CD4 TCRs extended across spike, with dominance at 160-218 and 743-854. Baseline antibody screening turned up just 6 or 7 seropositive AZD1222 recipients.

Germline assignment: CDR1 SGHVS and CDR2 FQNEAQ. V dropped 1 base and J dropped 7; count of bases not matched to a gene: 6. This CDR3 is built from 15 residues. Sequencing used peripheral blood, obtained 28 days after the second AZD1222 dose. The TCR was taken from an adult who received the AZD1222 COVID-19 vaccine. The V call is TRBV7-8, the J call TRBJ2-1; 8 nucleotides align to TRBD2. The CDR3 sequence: CASSLESGRGNEQFF. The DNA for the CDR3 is TGTGCCAGCAGCTTAGAGTCCGGGAGGGGGAATGAGCAGTTCTTC.